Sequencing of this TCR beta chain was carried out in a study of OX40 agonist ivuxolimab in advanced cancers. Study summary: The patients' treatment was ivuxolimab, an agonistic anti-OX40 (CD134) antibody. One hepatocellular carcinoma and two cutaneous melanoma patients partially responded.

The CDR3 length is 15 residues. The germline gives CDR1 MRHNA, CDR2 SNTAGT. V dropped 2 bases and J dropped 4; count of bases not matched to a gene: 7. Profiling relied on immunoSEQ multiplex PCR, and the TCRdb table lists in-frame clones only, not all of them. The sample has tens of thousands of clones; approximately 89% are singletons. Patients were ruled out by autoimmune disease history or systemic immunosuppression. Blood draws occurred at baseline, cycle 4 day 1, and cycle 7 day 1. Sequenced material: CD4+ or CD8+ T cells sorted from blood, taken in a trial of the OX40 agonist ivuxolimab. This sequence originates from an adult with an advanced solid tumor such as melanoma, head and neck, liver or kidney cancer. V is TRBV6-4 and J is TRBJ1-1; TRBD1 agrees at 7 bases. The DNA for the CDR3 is TGTGCCAGCAGTGACAGAGAAGGGGGCTCCACTGAAGCTTTCTTT. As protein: CASSDREGGSTEAFF.